The entry below gives a single T cell receptor (beta chain) sequence along with its context. These data come from a study of blood T cell repertoires in COVID-19. Study-wide context: Material from acute and convalescent COVID-19 was sourced from the United States, Italy and Spain. Nucleic acid was either cDNA or gDNA, and it came from T cells, B-cell-depleted T cells, or PBMCs.

In the authors' workflow: Nucleated cell number was recorded as an estimate derived from reference gene primer amplification. This table comes from immunoSEQ multiplex PCR, and its TCRdb copy is limited to in-frame clones, with some not included. V and J calls and clone size follow that table, whereas D and trimming were derived from the DNA. The top ten clones hold 4.5% to 6% of a sample with under 300,000 clones, 65% to 90% of them seen once. The germline CDR1 and CDR2 sequences are LNHDA and SQIVND (reference sequence). Between the trimmed V and J ends, which lost 0 bases and 4 bases, there was a span of 18 bases. This CDR3 spans 17 amino acids.

The TCR was taken from a woman older than 75 with active or convalescent COVID-19. The J gene is TRBJ1-2, the V gene TRBV19; the D is unclear. The sequenced sample consisted of peripheral blood. The CDR3 DNA reads TGTGCCAGTAGTATAGAATTTTGGGTGACACAAGTCTATGGCTACACCTTC. Translation gives CASSIEFWVTQVYGYTF.